The text below deals with one T cell receptor beta chain. V shed 4 bases and J 2 bases; nucleotides not matched to a gene: 18. Germline CDR1 reads LGHDT; CDR2 reads YNNKEL (reference sequence). The CDR3 runs 20 residues. This sample was included in a study of blood T cell repertoires in COVID-19. Whole-study context: The United States, Italy and Spain supplied acute and convalescent COVID-19 samples. Sample material is recorded as cDNA or gDNA derived from T cells, B-cell-depleted T cells, or PBMCs.

Profiling relied on immunoSEQ multiplex PCR, and the TCRdb table lists in-frame clones only, not all of them. This table holds roughly 180,000 clones, 70% to 90% found once. The J gene is TRBJ2-1, the V gene TRBV3-1 (or the pseudogene TRBV3-2), with TRBD1 identical over 9 bases. The source is a man between 18 and 35 years old with acute or convalescent COVID-19. Material for sequencing was peripheral blood. The CDR3: CASSPSDGTGRKYTYNEQFF. In DNA form, the CDR3 reads TGTGCCAGCAGCCCCTCAGACGGGACAGGGAGAAAATACACCTACAATGAGCAGTTCTTC.